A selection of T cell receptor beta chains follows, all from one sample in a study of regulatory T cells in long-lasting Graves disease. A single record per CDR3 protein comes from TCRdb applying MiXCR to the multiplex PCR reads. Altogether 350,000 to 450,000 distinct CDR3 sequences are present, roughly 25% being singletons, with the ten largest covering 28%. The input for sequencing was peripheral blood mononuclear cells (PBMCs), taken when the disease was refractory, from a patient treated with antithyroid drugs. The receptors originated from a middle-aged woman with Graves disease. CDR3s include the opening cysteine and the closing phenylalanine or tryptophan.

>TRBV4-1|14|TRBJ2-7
CASSLLAGGDEQYF
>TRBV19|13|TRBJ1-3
CASTDSPGNTIYF
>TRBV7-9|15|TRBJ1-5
CASSDGQGETQPQHF
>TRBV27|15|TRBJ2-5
CASSLSLALLETQYF
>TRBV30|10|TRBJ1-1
CAWSRQLAFF
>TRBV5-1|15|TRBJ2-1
CASSQTSGAYNEQFF
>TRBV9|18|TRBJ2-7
CASSVRDTLAGGPYEQYF
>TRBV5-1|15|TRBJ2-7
CASRQLAGALYEQYF
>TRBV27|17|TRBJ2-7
CASSLTPLAGVTYEQYF
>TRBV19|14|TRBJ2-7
CASSSGLAAYEQYF
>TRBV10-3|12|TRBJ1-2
CAISELNYGYTF
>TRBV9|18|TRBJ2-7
CASSVEGGIPYWDSEQYF
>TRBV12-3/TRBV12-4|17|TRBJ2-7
CASSRGASGKGFYEQYF
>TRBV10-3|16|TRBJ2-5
CAISESITSAQETQYF
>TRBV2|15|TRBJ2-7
CASAKVPDGRYEQYF
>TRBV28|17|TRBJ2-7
CASSSTSGRAGSYEQYF
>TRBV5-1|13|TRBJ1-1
CASSLGLNTEAFF
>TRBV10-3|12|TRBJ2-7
CAISGTAYEQYF
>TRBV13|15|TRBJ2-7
CASSITSGGSYEQYF
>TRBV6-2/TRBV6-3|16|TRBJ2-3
CASSLLASSSTDTQYF
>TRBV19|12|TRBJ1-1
CASTPVSGEAFF
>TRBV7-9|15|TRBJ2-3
CASSPGVGSVDTQYF
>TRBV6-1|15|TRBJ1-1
CASTRERTPNTEAFF
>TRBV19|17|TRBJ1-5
CASSIVSQLYSNQPQHF
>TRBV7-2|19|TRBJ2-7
CASSPTLGLAGGTSYEQYF
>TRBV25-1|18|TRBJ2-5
CASSSQRGWIAGSETQYF
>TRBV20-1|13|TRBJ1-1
CSARRALNTEAFF
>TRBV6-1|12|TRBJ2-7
CASSLMEGEQYF
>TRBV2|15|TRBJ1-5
CASSPDRASDQPQHF